The next 24 T cell receptor beta chains were all read from a single sample in a study of human T cells and chemical hapten exposure. Time point here: pre-sensitization, week 0. Treatment in this sample: therapeutic diphenylcyclopropenone sensitization with weekly scalp DPC. MiXCR, run by TCRdb on the RACE reads, gives a single entry per CDR3 protein. The table records about 260,000 distinct CDR3 sequences, more than 6.5% of them present only once. The sample was whole blood, taken in connection with sensitization to the hapten diphenylcyclopropenone (DPC). The origin of the receptors is a woman aged 40 to 50 with alopecia areata. Some clones in this sample may be carry-over from other donors' samples.

On this clonotype itself: A clone one base away is much larger, so this may be a read error. The V call is TRBV28, the J call TRBJ1-1; D is unresolved. There are 14 residues in the CDR3. Per the germline V gene, CDR1 is MDHEN and CDR2 is SYDVKM. The V end lost 4 bases, the J end lost 0 bases, and 9 bases lay between the germline ends. The CDR3 DNA is TGTGCCAGCAGTTCCGGATTGGTGAACACTGAAGCTTTCTTT. Translating it yields CASSSGLVNTEAFF.

This clonotype was counted only a few times. This chain connects TRBV3-1 to TRBJ2-7, with 10 nucleotides matching TRBD1. Germline loops: CDR1 LGHDT, CDR2 YNNKEL (reference sequence). V shed 4 bases, J shed 2 bases, and the junction held 5 bases outside the gene matches. The CDR3 contains 15 residues. CDR3 bases: TGTGCCAGCAGCCCCGGGACAGGGGCCGCCTACGAGCAGTACTTC. It encodes CASSPGTGAAYEQYF.

Only a few counts were recorded for this clonotype. The rearrangement links TRBV7-9 to TRBJ1-2, with 7 bases identical to TRBD1. V shed 10 bases, J shed 3 bases, and the junction held 5 bases outside the gene matches. CDR1 and CDR2 (germline): SEHNR, FQNEAQ (reference sequence). This CDR3 has 12 residues. CDR3: CATAGGDYGYTF. The CDR3 DNA reads TGTGCCACCGCAGGGGGGGACTATGGCTACACCTTC.

This clonotype has just a few counts. The chain carries TRBV29-1 and TRBJ2-5; D gene ambiguous. Germline CDR1 reads SQVTM; CDR2 reads ANQGSEA. Trimming took off 4 bases at V and 1 base at J, with 4 bases between the two ends. The CDR3 spans 11 residues. Written as DNA, the CDR3 is TGCAGCGTTGGCAGCCAAGAGACCCAGTACTTC. Translating it yields CSVGSQETQYF. The full variable domain, with the rest looked up from reference TRBV29-1 and TRBJ2-5, is SAVISQKPSRDICQRGTSLTIQCQVDSQVTMMFWYRQQPGQSLTLIATANQGSEATYESGFVIDKFPISRPNLTFSTLTVSNMSPEDSSIYLCSVGSQETQYFGPGTRLLVL.

This clonotype has only a few counts. The chain combines TRBV7-2 with TRBJ1-1; D ambiguous. Trimming shortened V by 0 bases and J by 10 bases, and 12 bases separated the two germline ends. The CDR3 consists of 13 residues. Germline CDR1 SGHTA, CDR2 FQGNSA. The DNA for the CDR3 is TGTGCCAGCAGCTTAGCTCTTGGATCTGGAGCTTTCTTT. Its translation: CASSLALGSGAFF.

The J gene is TRBJ2-3, the V gene TRBV7-2, with D hard to call. V dropped 5 bases and J dropped 5 bases, with 20 bases sitting between them. Germline-derived CDR1 and CDR2 are SGHTA and FQGNSA. The CDR3 runs 16 residues. CDR3 sequence reads: CASSPQPPGVLDTQYF. In DNA form, the CDR3 reads TGTGCCAGCAGCCCCCAGCCCCCCGGCGTCTTAGATACGCAGTATTTT.

The gene calls are TRBV7-9 and TRBJ1-2; 8 bases line up with TRBD1. V dropped 1 base and J dropped 6; count of bases not matched to a gene: 7. This CDR3 comprises 15 residues. Germline V gene sequence: CDR1 SEHNR, CDR2 FQNEAQ (reference sequence). CDR3 nucleotides: TGTGCCAGCAGCTTAGAGAGGGTGACAGGGGATGGCTACACCTTC. Translating it yields CASSLERVTGDGYTF.

This chain connects TRBV10-2 to TRBJ2-7; 7 bases match TRBD1. Germline CDR1 reads WSHSY; CDR2 reads SAAADI. J lost 0 bases, V lost 9 bases, and 17 bases had no gene match. The CDR3 covers 17 residues. CDR3 sequence (DNA): TGCGCCAGTAAGGGCGACAGGGCGCACTCAAGCTCCTACGAGCAGTACTTC. Its protein is CASKGDRAHSSSYEQYF.

V and J are TRBV27 and TRBJ2-3; TRBD1 matches at 9 bases. This CDR3 contains 14 residues. Trimming removed 4 bases from V and 3 bases from J; junction bases left unmatched: 2. Germline V gene lookup returns CDR1 MNHEY and CDR2 SMNVEV (reference sequence). CDR3 loop: CASSWGQGTDTQYF. The CDR3 DNA reads TGTGCCAGCAGTTGGGGACAGGGTACAGATACGCAGTATTTT.

This clonotype was detected many times. The chain uses TRBV10-3 and TRBJ1-1; possible D gene TRBD1, 5 bases. The germline CDR1 and CDR2 sequences are ENHRY and SYGVKD. Trimming left V 10 bases short and J 0 bases short, with 12 bases between. This CDR3 comprises 13 residues. Here the CDR3 reads CATERGLNTEAFF. The DNA of the CDR3 is TGTGCCACTGAGAGGGGATTGAACACTGAAGCTTTCTTT.

This clonotype occurred a few times. The chain is built from TRBV20-1 and TRBJ2-5; tentatively, D is TRBD2 (5 bases). Germline lookup yields CDR1 DFQATT and CDR2 SNEGSKA (reference sequence). This CDR3 is 14 amino acids long. Between the trimmed V and J ends, which lost 5 bases and 4 bases, there was a span of 17 bases. CDR3 DNA sequence: TGCAGTGCTGTGGGGAGCTGGAGTAGAGAGACCCAGTACTTC. It encodes CSAVGSWSRETQYF.

V gene TRBV20-1 combines with J gene TRBJ1-6; maybe TRBD1 (5 bases). The germline CDR1 and CDR2 sequences are DFQATT and SNEGSKA (reference sequence). V was clipped by 4 bases and J by 7 bases, with 11 bases between them. There are 13 residues in the CDR3. CDR3 coding DNA: TGCAGTGCTAAATCCGGGGGGAATTCACCCCTCCACTTT. This gives the protein CSAKSGGNSPLHF.

This clonotype was found many times. The chain recombines TRBV7-2 with TRBJ2-5, with D tentatively TRBD1 or TRBD2 (5 bases each). The germline V gene encodes CDR1 SGHTA and CDR2 FQGNSA. V was clipped by 5 bases and J by 4 bases, with 14 bases between them. The CDR3 is 14 residues long. This CDR3 reads CASSLTGAPETQYF. CDR3 bases: TGTGCCAGCAGCCTAACCGGGGCGCCAGAGACCCAGTACTTC.

This clonotype was picked up many times. The J gene is TRBJ2-3, the V gene TRBV7-9; the D is unclear. The V end lost 2 bases, the J end lost 3 bases, and 3 bases lay between the germline ends. Germline CDR1 reads SEHNR; CDR2 reads FQNEAQ (reference sequence). The CDR3 is 12 amino acids. CDR3 sequence (DNA): TGTGCCAGCAGCTTACCGACAGATACGCAGTATTTT. It specifies CASSLPTDTQYF. Full variable domain (remainder filled in from reference TRBV7-9 and TRBJ2-3): DTGVSQNPRHKITKRGQNVTFRCDPISEHNRLYWYRQTLGQGPEFLTYFQNEAQLEKSRLLSDRFSAERPKGSFSTLEIQRTEQGDSAMYLCASSLPTDTQYFGPGTRLTVL.

V usage is TRBV24-1 and J usage is TRBJ1-1; tentatively, D is TRBD1 (5 bases). Germline CDR1 reads KGHDR; CDR2 reads SFDVKD. V was cut by 7 bases and J by 10 bases, with 21 bases left in between. This CDR3 is built from 14 residues. The CDR3 DNA follows: TGTGCCACCAGCTTACCAGGGAGGGGTGAAGGAGCTTTCTTT. This codes for CATSLPGRGEGAFF.

This clonotype was counted only a few times. V gene TRBV7-9 combines with J gene TRBJ2-5; TRBD2 might be the D (5 bases). This CDR3 is 14 amino acids long. Germline V gene data show CDR1 as SEHNR and CDR2 as FQNEAQ (reference sequence). Trimming shortened V by 5 bases and J by 0 bases, and 10 bases separated the two germline ends. DNA of the CDR3: TGTGCCAGCAGCCCATACGGGAACCAAGAGACCCAGTACTTC. Translation: CASSPYGNQETQYF.

The rearrangement joins TRBV29-1 to TRBJ2-2; D possibly corresponds to TRBD2 (6 bases). Germline CDR1 is SQVTM and CDR2 is ANQGSEA. The V end lost 7 bases, the J end lost 4 bases, and 13 bases lay between the germline ends. There are 13 residues in the CDR3. The CDR3 here is CSAVTSGTGELFF. CDR3 coding DNA: TGCAGCGCTGTGACTAGTGGCACCGGGGAGCTGTTTTTT.

The chain joins TRBV28 to TRBJ2-1, with a tentative D call TRBD2 (6 bases). The CDR3 is made up of 15 amino acids. Trimming stripped 8 bases from V and 6 bases from J, with 20 bases between. Germline V gene data show CDR1 as MDHEN and CDR2 as SYDVKM. The CDR3: CASQLQLAVFNEQFF. For the CDR3, the DNA is TGTGCCAGCCAGTTGCAACTAGCCGTGTTCAATGAGCAGTTCTTC.

The chain couples TRBV7-2 to TRBJ2-2; D is undetermined. The germline CDR1 and CDR2 sequences are SGHTA and FQGNSA. CDR3 length: 16 residues. V was clipped by 8 bases and J by 0 bases, with 16 bases between them. The CDR3 region has the DNA TGTGCCAGCCCCCCGGTCGGCCATTCGAACACCGGGGAGCTGTTTTTT. It codes for CASPPVGHSNTGELFF.

This clonotype was detected only a few times. The genes are TRBV5-4 and TRBJ2-5; unclear D gene. V lost 0 bases to trimming and J lost 5 bases, with 5 bases between them. Germline V gene data show CDR1 as SGHNT and CDR2 as YYREEE (reference sequence). The CDR3 is 12 amino acids. For the CDR3, the DNA is TGTGCCAGCAGCTTGGCCGCGGAGACCCAGTACTTC. It codes for CASSLAAETQYF.

V usage is TRBV27 and J usage is TRBJ1-4; no firm D call. V gave up 5 bases and J gave up 6 bases, with 7 bases separating them. Germline CDR1 and CDR2: MNHEY and SMNVEV (reference sequence). CDR3 length: 12 amino acids. The CDR3 loop is CASSPSYEKLFF. The CDR3 coding sequence is TGTGCCAGCAGTCCGAGTTATGAAAAACTGTTTTTT.

This clonotype turned up a few times. This rearrangement joins TRBV12-3 or TRBV12-4 to TRBJ1-2, with D possibly being TRBD1 (5 bases). This CDR3 contains 13 residues. V lost 8 bases and J 8 bases, leaving 18 bases between the germline ends. The CDR3 coding sequence is TGTGCCAGCGCCCCCTTGGGGGTGAGGGGCTACACCTTC. Encoded protein: CASAPLGVRGYTF.

CDR3 in amino acids: CASSRRTGGTDTQYF. Here the CDR3 DNA reads TGTGCCAGCAGCCGCCGGACAGGGGGCACAGATACGCAGTATTTT. V is TRBV7-2 and J is TRBJ2-3, with 9 bases fitting TRBD1. Germline CDR1 and CDR2: SGHTA and FQGNSA. V lost 5 bases, J lost 1 base, and 4 bases stayed unmatched. The CDR3 runs 15 residues. Combining the CDR3 with reference TRBV7-2 and TRBJ2-3 gives the whole variable domain GAGVSQSPSNKVTEKGKDVELRCDPISGHTALYWYRQSLGQGLEFLIYFQGNSAPDKSGLPSDRFSAERTGGSVSTLTIQRTQQEDSAVYLCASSRRTGGTDTQYFGPGTRLTVL.

This clonotype appeared a few times. The V and J genes are TRBV29-1 and TRBJ1-2; possibly TRBD1 for D (5 bases). The CDR3 sequence is 13 residues long. Germline loops: CDR1 SQVTM, CDR2 ANQGSEA. Trimming left V 6 bases short and J 10 bases short, with 21 bases between. The CDR3 sequence: CSVPEWGRSIYTF. CDR3 in DNA: TGCAGCGTCCCCGAATGGGGCCGATCGATCTACACCTTC.